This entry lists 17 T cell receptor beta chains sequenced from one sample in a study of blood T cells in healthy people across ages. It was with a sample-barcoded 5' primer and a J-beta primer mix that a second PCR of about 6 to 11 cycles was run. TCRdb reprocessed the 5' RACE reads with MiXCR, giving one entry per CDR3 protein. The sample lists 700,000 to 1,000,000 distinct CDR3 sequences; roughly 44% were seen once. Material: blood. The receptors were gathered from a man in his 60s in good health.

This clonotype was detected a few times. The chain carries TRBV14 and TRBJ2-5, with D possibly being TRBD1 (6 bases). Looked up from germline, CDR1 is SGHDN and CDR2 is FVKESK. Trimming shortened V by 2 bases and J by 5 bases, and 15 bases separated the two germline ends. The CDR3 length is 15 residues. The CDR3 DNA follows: TGTGCCAGCAGCCAAAGGGGGAATAGTTGGGAGACCCAGTACTTC. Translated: CASSQRGNSWETQYF.

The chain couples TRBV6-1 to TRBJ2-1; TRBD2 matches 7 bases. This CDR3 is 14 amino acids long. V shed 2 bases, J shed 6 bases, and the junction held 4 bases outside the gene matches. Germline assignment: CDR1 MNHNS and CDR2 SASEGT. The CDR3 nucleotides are TGTGCCAGCAGTGAACAGGGACTATCCAATGAGCAGTTCTTC. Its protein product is CASSEQGLSNEQFF.

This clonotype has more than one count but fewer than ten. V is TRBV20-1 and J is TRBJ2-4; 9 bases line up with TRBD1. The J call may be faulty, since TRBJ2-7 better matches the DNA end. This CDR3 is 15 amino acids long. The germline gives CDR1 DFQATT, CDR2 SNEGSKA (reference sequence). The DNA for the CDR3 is TGCAGTGCTAGAGTACCGGGACAGGGCCCCTACGAGCAGTACTTC. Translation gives CSARVPGQGPYEQYF.

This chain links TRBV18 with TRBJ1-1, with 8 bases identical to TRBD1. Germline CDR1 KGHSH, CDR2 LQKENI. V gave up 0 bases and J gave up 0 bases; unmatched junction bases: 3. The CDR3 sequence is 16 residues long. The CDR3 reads CASSPPGRGLNTEAFF. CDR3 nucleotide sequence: TGTGCCAGCTCACCACCTGGCAGGGGGCTGAACACTGAAGCTTTCTTT.

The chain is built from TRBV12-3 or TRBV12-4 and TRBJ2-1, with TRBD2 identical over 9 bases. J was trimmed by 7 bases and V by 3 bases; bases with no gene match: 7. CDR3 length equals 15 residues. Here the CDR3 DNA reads TGTGCCAGCAGTTTTCTCCTAGCGGGGTCGAATGAGCAGTTCTTC. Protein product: CASSFLLAGSNEQFF.

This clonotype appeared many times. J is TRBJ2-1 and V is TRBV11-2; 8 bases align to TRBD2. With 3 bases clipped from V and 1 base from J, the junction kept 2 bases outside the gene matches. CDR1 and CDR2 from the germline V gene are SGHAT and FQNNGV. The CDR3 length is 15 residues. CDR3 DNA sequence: TGTGCCAGCAGCTTTATAGCGGGGTCCTACAATGAGCAGTTCTTC. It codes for CASSFIAGSYNEQFF.

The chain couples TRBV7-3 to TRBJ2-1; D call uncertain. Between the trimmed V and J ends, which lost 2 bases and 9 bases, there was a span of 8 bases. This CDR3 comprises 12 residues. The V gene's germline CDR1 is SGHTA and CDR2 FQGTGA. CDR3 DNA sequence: TGTGCCAGCAGCTTAGATGGTGGTGAGCAGTTCTTC. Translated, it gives CASSLDGGEQFF.

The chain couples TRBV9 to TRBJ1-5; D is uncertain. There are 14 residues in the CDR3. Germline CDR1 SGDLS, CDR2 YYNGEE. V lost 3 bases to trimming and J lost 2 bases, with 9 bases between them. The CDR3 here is CASSADARNQPQHF. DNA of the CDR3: TGTGCCAGCAGCGCCGACGCCCGCAATCAGCCCCAGCATTTT. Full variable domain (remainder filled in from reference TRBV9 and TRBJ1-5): DSGVTQTPKHLITATGQRVTLRCSPRSGDLSVYWYQQSLDQGLQFLIQYYNGEERAKGNILERFSAQQFPDLHSELNLSSLELGDSALYFCASSADARNQPQHFGDGTRLSIL.

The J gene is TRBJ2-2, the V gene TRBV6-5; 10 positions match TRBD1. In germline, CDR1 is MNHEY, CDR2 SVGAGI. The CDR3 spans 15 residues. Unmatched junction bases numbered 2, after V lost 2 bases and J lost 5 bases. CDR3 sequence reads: CASSYGTGVTGELFF. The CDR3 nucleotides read TGTGCCAGCAGTTACGGGACAGGGGTAACCGGGGAGCTGTTTTTT.

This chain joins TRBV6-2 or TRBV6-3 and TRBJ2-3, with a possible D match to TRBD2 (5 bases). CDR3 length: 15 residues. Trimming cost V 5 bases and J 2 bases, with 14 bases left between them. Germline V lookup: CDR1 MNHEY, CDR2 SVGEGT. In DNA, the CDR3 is TGTGCCAGCAGTGATAGAGCGGACCCCACAGATACGCAGTATTTT. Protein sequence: CASSDRADPTDTQYF.

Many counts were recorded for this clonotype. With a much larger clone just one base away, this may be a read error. For the CDR3, the DNA is TGTGCCAGCAGCGTTATGGGCAAACAAGAGACCCAGTACTTC. It specifies CASSVMGKQETQYF. V and J are TRBV7-7 and TRBJ2-5; D is unclear. The CDR3 is 14 amino acids. Per germline, CDR1 SSHAT and CDR2 FNYEAQ (reference sequence). With 5 bases removed from V and 2 bases from J, the gap between germline ends came to 12 bases.

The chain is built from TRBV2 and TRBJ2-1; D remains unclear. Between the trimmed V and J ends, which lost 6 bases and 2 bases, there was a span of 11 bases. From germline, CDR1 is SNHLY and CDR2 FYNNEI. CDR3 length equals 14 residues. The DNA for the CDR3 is TGTGCCAGCAGGGCTAAGACACCCTACAATGAGCAGTTCTTC. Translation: CASRAKTPYNEQFF.

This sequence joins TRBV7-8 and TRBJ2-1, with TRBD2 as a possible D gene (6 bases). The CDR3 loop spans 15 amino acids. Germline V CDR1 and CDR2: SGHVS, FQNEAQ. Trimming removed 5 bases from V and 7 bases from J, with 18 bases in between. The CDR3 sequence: CASSPRDSAGNEQFF. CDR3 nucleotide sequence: TGTGCCAGCAGCCCCCGGGACTCCGCTGGTAATGAGCAGTTCTTC.

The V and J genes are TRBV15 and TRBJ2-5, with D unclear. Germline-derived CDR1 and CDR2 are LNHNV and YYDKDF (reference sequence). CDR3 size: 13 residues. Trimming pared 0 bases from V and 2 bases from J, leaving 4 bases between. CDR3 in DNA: TGTGCCACCAGCAGAGACCAACAAGAGACCCAGTACTTC. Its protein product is CATSRDQQETQYF.

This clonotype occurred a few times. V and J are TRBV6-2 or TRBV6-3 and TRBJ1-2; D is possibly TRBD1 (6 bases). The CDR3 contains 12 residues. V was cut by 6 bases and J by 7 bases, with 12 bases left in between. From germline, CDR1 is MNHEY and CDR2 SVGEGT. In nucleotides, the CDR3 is TGTGCCAGCAGAAAACAGGGCTTTGGCTACACCTTC. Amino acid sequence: CASRKQGFGYTF.

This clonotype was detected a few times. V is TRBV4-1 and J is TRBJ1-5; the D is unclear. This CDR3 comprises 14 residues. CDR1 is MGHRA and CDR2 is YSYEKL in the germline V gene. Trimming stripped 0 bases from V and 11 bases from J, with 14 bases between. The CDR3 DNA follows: TGCGCCAGCAGCCAAGAGGAAAGGCCAACAGCCCAGCATTTT. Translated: CASSQEERPTAQHF.

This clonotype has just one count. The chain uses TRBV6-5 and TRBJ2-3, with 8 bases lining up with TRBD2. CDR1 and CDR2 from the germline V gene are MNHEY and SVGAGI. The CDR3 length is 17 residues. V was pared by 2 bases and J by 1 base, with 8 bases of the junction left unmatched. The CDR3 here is CASSYHRPGGGTDTQYF. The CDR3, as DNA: TGTGCCAGCAGTTACCATCGCCCGGGGGGGGGCACAGATACGCAGTATTTT.